Listed here are 14 T cell receptor beta chains from one sample, sequenced in a study of blood T cell repertoires in COVID-19. Clones were read by immunoSEQ multiplex PCR, and TCRdb kept only the in-frame ones, dropping some. The top ten hold roughly a sixth of the sample, which has 150,000 or so clones, 90% seen once. The sequencing input was peripheral blood. The receptors shown here come from a man aged 55 to 69 with active or convalescent COVID-19.

This chain links TRBV11-2 with TRBJ2-3; 8 bases are shared with TRBD2. Trimming took 6 bases from V and 4 from J; bases not matched to a gene: 9. CDR3 length equals 15 residues. The germline gives CDR1 SGHAT, CDR2 FQNNGV. DNA of the CDR3: TGTGCCAGCAGGCACCGGGGGGGCCTGGCAGATACGCAGTATTTT. Its translation is CASRHRGGLADTQYF.

The CDR3 nucleotides are TGTGCCACCAGCACGGCAGGGGCTCTCAATCAGCCCCAGCATTTT. Translated, it gives CATSTAGALNQPQHF. This chain uses TRBV15 with TRBJ1-5; D possibly corresponds to TRBD1 (6 bases). The CDR3 length is 15 residues. Germline assignment: CDR1 LNHNV and CDR2 YYDKDF (reference sequence). The V end was cut by 4 bases, the J end by 3 bases, with 13 bases between.

The chain employs TRBV21-1 and TRBJ1-4; the table assigns TRBD1, which was not confirmed against the DNA. TRBV21-1 is labeled a pseudogene. CDR3 length: 17 amino acids. This CDR3 is CASSKVHRGWANEKLFF. CDR3 in DNA: TGTGCCAGCAGCAAGGTTCACAGGGGTTGGGCTAATGAAAAACTGTTTTTT.

V and J are TRBV28 and TRBJ1-2; TRBD1 matches at 9 bases. V lost 5 bases and J lost 0; bases outside the gene matches: 7. This CDR3 has 16 residues. The V gene's germline CDR1 is MDHEN and CDR2 SYDVKM. DNA of the CDR3: TGTGCCAGCAGTCCGGGACAGGGAGTTTCTAACTATGGCTACACCTTC. Translating gives CASSPGQGVSNYGYTF.

The chain joins TRBV4-1 to TRBJ2-3; 8 nucleotides match TRBD1. Trimming took 4 bases from V and 1 from J; bases not matched to a gene: 1. CDR1 and CDR2 (germline): MGHRA, YSYEKL. This CDR3 spans 14 amino acids. The CDR3 DNA reads as TGCGCCAGCAGCCTGGGACAGGGCACAGATACGCAGTATTTT. Translation: CASSLGQGTDTQYF.

The V call is TRBV5-6, the J call TRBJ1-4; D perhaps matches TRBD1 (5 bases). Trimming pared 1 base from V and 5 bases from J, leaving 9 bases between. Germline values: CDR1 SGHDT, CDR2 YYEEEE. This CDR3 has 14 residues. Here the CDR3 DNA reads TGTGCCAGCAGCTTGTGGGGCCCCAATGAAAAACTGTTTTTT. Translation: CASSLWGPNEKLFF.

This chain connects TRBV12-3 or TRBV12-4 to TRBJ1-5, with TRBD1 matching 7 bases. This CDR3 is 13 amino acids long. V was clipped by 5 bases and J by 5 bases; unmatched bases: 3. Here the CDR3 DNA reads TGTGCCAGCAGTCGTGACAGGGATCAGCCCCAGCATTTT. The encoded protein is CASSRDRDQPQHF.

This clone was seen a single time. The chain uses TRBV3-1 (or the pseudogene TRBV3-2) and TRBJ2-3, with 9 bases identical to TRBD2. This CDR3 is built from 21 residues. J gave up 0 bases and V 0 bases, and 16 bases lay outside the gene matches. Germline V CDR1 and CDR2: LGHDT, YNNKEL (reference sequence). CDR3 in DNA: TGTGCCAGCAGCCAAGATATTAGAGGACTAGCGCTAAAAACTAGCACAGATACGCAGTATTTT. This sequence encodes CASSQDIRGLALKTSTDTQYF.

V and J are TRBV5-1 and TRBJ2-3; D possibly corresponds to TRBD2 (6 bases). CDR1 and CDR2 (germline): SGHRS, YFSETQ. This CDR3 spans 16 amino acids. V lost 0 bases, J lost 0 bases, and 11 bases lay in between. This CDR3 is CASSLELALSTDTQYF. The CDR3 region has the DNA TGCGCCAGCAGCTTGGAGCTAGCGCTGAGCACAGATACGCAGTATTTT.

This chain connects TRBV2 to TRBJ2-4; 10 bases match TRBD1. The germline V gene encodes CDR1 SNHLY and CDR2 FYNNEI. V was clipped by 6 bases and J by 0 bases; unmatched bases: 8. The CDR3 contains 17 residues. DNA of the CDR3: TGTGCCAGCAGAGGTGGACAGGGGGAACTAGCCAAAAACATTCAGTACTTC. Translating it yields CASRGGQGELAKNIQYF.

This chain uses TRBV10-1 with TRBJ2-1; possibly TRBD1 for D (6 bases). The V gene's germline CDR1 is WNHNN and CDR2 SYGVQD (reference sequence). This CDR3 is built from 15 residues. Trimming removed 6 bases from V and 4 bases from J, with 16 bases in between. For the CDR3, the DNA is TGCGCCAGCAGCCCCACTAGGGGGTTTTACAATGAGCAGTTCTTC. It codes for CASSPTRGFYNEQFF.

The V and J genes are TRBV29-1 and TRBJ1-6; D is undetermined. Germline V lookup: CDR1 SQVTM, CDR2 ANQGSEA. V gave up 5 bases and J gave up 5 bases, with 10 bases separating them. This CDR3 comprises 13 residues. The CDR3 DNA reads as TGCAGCGTTATGTTGAGTAATAATTCACCCCTCCACTTT. Encoded protein: CSVMLSNNSPLHF.

V gene TRBV6-5 combines with J gene TRBJ2-7; 7 positions match TRBD2. The CDR3 is 14 residues long. V was pared by 6 bases and J by 6 bases, with 11 bases of the junction left unmatched. Germline V gives CDR1 MNHEY, CDR2 SVGAGI. The CDR3 sequence is CASSENGLVGEQYF. The CDR3 DNA follows: TGTGCCAGCAGCGAGAATGGACTAGTTGGCGAGCAGTACTTC.

J is TRBJ2-5 and V is TRBV6-5; tentatively, D is TRBD1 (6 bases). Germline CDR1 is MNHEY and CDR2 is SVGAGI. Trimming took off 7 bases at V and 0 bases at J, with 12 bases between the two ends. The CDR3 totals 14 residues. This chain's CDR3 is CASTTHRDQETQYF. As DNA, the CDR3 is TGTGCCAGCACCACACACAGGGACCAAGAGACCCAGTACTTC.